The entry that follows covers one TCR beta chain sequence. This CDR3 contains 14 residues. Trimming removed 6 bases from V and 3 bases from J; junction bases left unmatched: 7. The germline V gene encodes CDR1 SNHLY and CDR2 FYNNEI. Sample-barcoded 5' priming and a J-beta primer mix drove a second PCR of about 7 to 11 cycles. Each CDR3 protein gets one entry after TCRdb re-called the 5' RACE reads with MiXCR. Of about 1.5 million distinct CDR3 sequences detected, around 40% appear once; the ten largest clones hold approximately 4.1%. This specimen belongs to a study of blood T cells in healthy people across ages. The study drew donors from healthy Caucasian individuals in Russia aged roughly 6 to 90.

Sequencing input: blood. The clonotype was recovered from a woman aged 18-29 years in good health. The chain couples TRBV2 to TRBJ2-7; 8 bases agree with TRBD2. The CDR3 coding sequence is TGTGCCAGCAGAACCACTAGCGGATACTACGAGCAGTACTTC. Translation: CASRTTSGYYEQYF.